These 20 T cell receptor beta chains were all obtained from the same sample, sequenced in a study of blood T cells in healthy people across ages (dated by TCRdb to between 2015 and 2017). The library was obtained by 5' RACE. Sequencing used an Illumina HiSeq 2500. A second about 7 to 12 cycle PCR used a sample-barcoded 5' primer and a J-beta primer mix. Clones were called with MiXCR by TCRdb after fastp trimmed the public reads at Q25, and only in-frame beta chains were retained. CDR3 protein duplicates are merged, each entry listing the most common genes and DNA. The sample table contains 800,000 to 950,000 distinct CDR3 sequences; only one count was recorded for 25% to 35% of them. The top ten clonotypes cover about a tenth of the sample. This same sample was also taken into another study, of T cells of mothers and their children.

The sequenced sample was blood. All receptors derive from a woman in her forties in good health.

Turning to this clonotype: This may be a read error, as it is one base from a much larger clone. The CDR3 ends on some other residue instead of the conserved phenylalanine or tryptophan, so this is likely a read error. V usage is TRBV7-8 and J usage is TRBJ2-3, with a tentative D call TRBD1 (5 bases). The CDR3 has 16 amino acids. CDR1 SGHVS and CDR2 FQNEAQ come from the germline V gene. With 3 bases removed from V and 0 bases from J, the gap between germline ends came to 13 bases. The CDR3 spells CASSLPQDTSTDTQYC. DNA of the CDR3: TGTGCCAGCAGCTTGCCCCAGGACACAAGCACAGATACGCAGTATTGT.

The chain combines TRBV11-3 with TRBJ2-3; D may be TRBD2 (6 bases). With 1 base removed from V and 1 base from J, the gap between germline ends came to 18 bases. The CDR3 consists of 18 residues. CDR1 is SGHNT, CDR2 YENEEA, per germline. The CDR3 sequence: CASSLGGWGAGGTDTQYF. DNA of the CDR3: TGTGCCAGCAGCTTAGGAGGTTGGGGAGCGGGCGGCACAGATACGCAGTATTTT.

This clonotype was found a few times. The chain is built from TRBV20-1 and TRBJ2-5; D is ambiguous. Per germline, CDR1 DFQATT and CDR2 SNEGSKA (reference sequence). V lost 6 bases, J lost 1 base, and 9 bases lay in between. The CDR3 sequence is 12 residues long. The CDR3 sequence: CSATVGQETQYF. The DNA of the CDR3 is TGCAGTGCCACTGTCGGCCAAGAGACCCAGTACTTC.

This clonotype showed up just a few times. The CDR3 loop is CSASRASGYSDTQYF. The CDR3 coding sequence is TGCAGTGCTAGCCGGGCTAGCGGATACTCAGATACGCAGTATTTT. This chain links TRBV20-1 with TRBJ2-3; TRBD2 matches at 7 bases. Trimming took 3 bases from V and 4 from J; bases not matched to a gene: 10. Germline CDR1 and CDR2: DFQATT and SNEGSKA (reference sequence). This CDR3 has 15 residues.

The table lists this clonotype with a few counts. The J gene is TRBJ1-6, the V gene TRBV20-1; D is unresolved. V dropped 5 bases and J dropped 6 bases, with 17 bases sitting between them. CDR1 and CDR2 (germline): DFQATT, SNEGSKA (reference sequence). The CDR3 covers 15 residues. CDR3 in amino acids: CSALEWQAPNSPLHF. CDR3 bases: TGCAGTGCTCTCGAGTGGCAAGCACCTAATTCACCCCTCCACTTT.

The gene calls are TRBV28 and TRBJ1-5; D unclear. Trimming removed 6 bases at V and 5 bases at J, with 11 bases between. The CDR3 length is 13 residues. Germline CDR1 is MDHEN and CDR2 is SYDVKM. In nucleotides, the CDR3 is TGTGCCAGCAGGAGGGAGGATTATCAGCCCCAGCATTTT. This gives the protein CASRREDYQPQHF.

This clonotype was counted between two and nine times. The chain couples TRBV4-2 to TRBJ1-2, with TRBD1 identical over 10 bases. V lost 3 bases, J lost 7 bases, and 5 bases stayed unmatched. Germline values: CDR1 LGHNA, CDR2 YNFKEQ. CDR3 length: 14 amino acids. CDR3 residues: CASSHPGQGPGYTF. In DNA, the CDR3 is TGTGCCAGCAGCCATCCGGGACAGGGGCCTGGCTACACCTTC.

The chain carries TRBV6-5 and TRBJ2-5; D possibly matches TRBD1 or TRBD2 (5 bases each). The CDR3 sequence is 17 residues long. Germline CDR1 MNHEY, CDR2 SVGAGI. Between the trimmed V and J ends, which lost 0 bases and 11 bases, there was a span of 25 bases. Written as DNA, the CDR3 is TGTGCCAGCAGTTACTCGACGCTGGGGACCGATCCTTACGGGCAGTACTTC. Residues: CASSYSTLGTDPYGQYF.

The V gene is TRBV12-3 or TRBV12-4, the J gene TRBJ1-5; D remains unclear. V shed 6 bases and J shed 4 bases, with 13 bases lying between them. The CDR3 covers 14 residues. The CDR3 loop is CASSPRPINQPQHF. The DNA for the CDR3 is TGTGCCAGCAGCCCCAGACCGATAAATCAGCCCCAGCATTTT.

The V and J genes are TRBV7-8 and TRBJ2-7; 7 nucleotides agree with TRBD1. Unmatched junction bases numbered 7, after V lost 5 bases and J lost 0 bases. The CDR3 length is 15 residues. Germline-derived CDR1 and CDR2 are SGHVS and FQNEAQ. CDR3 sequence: CASSPTRGSSYEQYF. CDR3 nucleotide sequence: TGTGCCAGCAGCCCCACCAGGGGGTCCTCCTACGAGCAGTACTTC.

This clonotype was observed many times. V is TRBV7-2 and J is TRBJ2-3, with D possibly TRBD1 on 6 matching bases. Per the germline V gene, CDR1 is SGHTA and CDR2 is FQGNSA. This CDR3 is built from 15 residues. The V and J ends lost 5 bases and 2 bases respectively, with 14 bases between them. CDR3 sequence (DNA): TGTGCCAGCAGCCATCCGGGACACTACACAGATACGCAGTATTTT. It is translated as CASSHPGHYTDTQYF. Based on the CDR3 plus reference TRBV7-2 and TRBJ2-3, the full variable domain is GAGVSQSPSNKVTEKGKDVELRCDPISGHTALYWYRQSLGQGLEFLIYFQGNSAPDKSGLPSDRFSAERTGGSVSTLTIQRTQQEDSAVYLCASSHPGHYTDTQYFGPGTRLTVL.

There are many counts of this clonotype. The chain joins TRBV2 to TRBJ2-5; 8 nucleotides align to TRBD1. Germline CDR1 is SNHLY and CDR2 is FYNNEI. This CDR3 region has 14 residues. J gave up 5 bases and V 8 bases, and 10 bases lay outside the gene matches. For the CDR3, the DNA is TGTGCCAGCCAGGGCCGACAGGGGAAGGAGACCCAGTACTTC. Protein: CASQGRQGKETQYF.

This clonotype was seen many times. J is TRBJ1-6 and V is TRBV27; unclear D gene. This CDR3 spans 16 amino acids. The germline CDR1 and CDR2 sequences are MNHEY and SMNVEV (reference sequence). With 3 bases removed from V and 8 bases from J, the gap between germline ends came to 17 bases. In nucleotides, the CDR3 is TGTGCCAGCAGTTTTGCCGGGTCCGGGTTGGATTCACCCCTCCACTTT. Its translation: CASSFAGSGLDSPLHF.

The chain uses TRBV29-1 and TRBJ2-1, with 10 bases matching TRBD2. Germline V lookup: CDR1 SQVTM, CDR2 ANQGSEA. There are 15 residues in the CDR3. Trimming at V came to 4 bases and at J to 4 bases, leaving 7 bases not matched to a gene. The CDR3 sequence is CSVVVGLALYNEQFF. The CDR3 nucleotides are TGCAGCGTTGTAGTGGGACTAGCGTTATACAATGAGCAGTTCTTC.

The DNA for the CDR3 is TGTGCCAGCAGTTGGGGGGGGGCCGGCGAGCAGTTCTTC. Protein sequence: CASSWGGAGEQFF. The chain joins TRBV12-3 or TRBV12-4 to TRBJ2-1; perhaps TRBD2 as D (7 bases). The CDR3 is 13 residues long. V lost 4 bases to trimming and J lost 10 bases, with 14 bases between them.

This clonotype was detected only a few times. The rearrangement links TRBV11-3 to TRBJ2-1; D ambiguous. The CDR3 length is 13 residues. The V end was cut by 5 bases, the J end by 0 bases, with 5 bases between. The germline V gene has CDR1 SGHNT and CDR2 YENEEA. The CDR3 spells CASSGLSYNEQFF. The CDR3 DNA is TGTGCCAGCAGCGGGCTCTCCTACAATGAGCAGTTCTTC.

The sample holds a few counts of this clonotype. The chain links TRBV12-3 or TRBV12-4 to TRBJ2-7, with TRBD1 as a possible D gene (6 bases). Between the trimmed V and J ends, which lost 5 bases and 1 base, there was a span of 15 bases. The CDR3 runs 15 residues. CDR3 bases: TGTGCCAGCAGTGCACAGGGAGCCGCATCCTACGAGCAGTACTTC. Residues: CASSAQGAASYEQYF.

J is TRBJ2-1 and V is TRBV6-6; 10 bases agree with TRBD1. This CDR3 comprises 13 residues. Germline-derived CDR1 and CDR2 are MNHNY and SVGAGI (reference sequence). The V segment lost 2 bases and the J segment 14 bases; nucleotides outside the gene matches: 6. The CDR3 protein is CASSYPTGGPEFF. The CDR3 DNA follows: TGTGCCAGCAGTTACCCGACAGGGGGCCCGGAGTTCTTC.

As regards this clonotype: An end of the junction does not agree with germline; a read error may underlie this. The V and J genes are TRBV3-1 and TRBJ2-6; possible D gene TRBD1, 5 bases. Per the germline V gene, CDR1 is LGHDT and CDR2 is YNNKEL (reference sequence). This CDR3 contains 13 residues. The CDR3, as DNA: TGTGCCAGCAGCCTCGATGGGGCCAACGTCCGGACTTTC. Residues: CASSLDGANVRTF.

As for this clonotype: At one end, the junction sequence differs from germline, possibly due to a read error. The CDR3 is CANSQQGSGANVLTF. DNA for the CDR3: TGTGCCAACAGCCAACAGGGCTCTGGGGCCAACGTCCTGACTTTC. The genes are TRBV7-3 and TRBJ2-6; D is possibly TRBD1 (6 bases). Per germline, CDR1 SGHTA and CDR2 FQGTGA. This CDR3 has 15 residues.